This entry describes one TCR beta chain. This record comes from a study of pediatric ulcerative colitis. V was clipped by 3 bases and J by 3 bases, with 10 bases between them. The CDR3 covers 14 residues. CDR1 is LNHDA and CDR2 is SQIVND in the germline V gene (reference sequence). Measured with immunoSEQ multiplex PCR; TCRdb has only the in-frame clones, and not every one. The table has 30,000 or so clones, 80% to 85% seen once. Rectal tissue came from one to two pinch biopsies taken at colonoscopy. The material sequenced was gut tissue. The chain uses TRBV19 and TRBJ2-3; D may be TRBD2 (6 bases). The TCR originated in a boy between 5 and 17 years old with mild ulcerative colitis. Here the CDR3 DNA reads TGTGCCAGTAGTATCCCACGGGGGACAGATACGCAGTATTTT. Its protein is CASSIPRGTDTQYF.